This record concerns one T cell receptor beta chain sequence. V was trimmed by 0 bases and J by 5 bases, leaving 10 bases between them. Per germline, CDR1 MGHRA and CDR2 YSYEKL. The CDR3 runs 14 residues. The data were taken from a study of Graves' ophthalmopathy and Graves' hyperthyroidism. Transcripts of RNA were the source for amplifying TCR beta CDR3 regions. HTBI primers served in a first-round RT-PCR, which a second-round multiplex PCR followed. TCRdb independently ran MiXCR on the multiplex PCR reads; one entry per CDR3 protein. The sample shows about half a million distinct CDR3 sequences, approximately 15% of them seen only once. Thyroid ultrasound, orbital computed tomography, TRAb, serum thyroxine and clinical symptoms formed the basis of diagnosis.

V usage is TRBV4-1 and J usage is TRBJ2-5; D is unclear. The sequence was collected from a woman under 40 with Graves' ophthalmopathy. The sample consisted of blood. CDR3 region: CASSQDWIRETQYF. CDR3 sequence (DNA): TGCGCCAGCAGCCAAGATTGGATTCGGGAGACCCAGTACTTC.